This is a list of T cell receptor beta chains from one sample in a study of OX40 agonist ivuxolimab in advanced cancers. Profiled with immunoSEQ multiplex PCR; TCRdb holds only in-frame clones, not every one. The sample shows about 74,000 clones, approximately 84% of them seen only once. This specimen was CD4+ or CD8+ T cells sorted from blood, taken in a trial of the OX40 agonist ivuxolimab. The receptors stem from an adult with an advanced solid tumor such as melanoma, head and neck, liver or kidney cancer. Each CDR3 is given with its conserved first and last residue. A D gene is named only where the DNA matches it firmly. Clone size is given for some rows only: seen once, a few or many times, or a class if the clone is expanded.

clone_size j_call v_call d_call cdr3_nt cdr3_aa
. TRBJ2-7 TRBV5-4 . TGTGCCAGCACCCCAGGACTTGTTCCCTACGAGCAGTACTTC CASTPGLVPYEQYF
. TRBJ2-1 TRBV5-1 TRBD2 TGCGCCAGCAGCCTTGGCTCTAGCGGGGCCCTCAGCTCCTACAATGAGCAGTTCTTC CASSLGSSGALSSYNEQFF
. TRBJ2-1 TRBV7-2 . TGTGCCAGCAGCTTTATAGCGGCAAATGAGCAGTTCTTC CASSFIAANEQFF
. TRBJ1-2 TRBV7-8 . TGTGCCAGCACCCGCCAGGGACTCTATGGCTACACCTTC CASTRQGLYGYTF
. TRBJ2-5 TRBV4-2 . TGTGCCAGCAGCCAAGAAGGGTCAGGGGATGAAGAGACCCAGTACTTC CASSQEGSGDEETQYF
. TRBJ2-7 TRBV30 TRBD1 TGTGCCTGGGGTACAGGACAGGGATCCTACGAGCAGTACTTC CAWGTGQGSYEQYF
. TRBJ2-7 TRBV5-1 TRBD2 TGCGCCAGCAGCTTGGTTGCGGGGGGCGAGCAGTACTTC CASSLVAGGEQYF
. TRBJ1-4 TRBV7-8 . TGTGCCAGCAGCTTCCGCCCACAGGGAGGAAAACTGTTTTTT CASSFRPQGGKLFF
few TRBJ1-5 TRBV10-1 . TGCGCCAGCAGTGATACGGCGCGTATTCAGCCCCAGCATTTT CASSDTARIQPQHF
. TRBJ1-6 TRBV2 . TGTGCCAGCAGTGGTCCACCCCTCCACTTT CASSGPPLHF
. TRBJ2-6 TRBV15 . TGTGCCACCAGCAGAGTAAGGGGGGGCACCTCTGGGGCCAACGTCCTGACTTTC CATSRVRGGTSGANVLTF
. TRBJ2-7 TRBV11-1 . TGTGCCAGCAGCTCCCAGGGGGGGGCCTACGAGCAGTACTTC CASSSQGGAYEQYF
. TRBJ1-2 TRBV15 . TGTGCCACCAGCAGAGATTACAAGGACTATGGCTACACCTTC CATSRDYKDYGYTF
. TRBJ2-5 TRBV7-2 . TGTGCCAGCAGCTCGTGGTGGCTCCGTGAGACCCAGTACTTC CASSSWWLRETQYF
. TRBJ1-1 TRBV7-2 . TGTGCCAGCAGCACTCAGGCGCTTGACAGGAGTGAAGCTTTCTTT CASSTQALDRSEAFF
. TRBJ2-7 TRBV5-1 TRBD1 TGCGCCAGCAGCTTACTACAGGGGGCCTCCCACGAGCAGTACTTC CASSLLQGASHEQYF
once TRBJ1-2 TRBV9 TRBD1 TGTGCCAGCAGCGCCGGGGGGACAGGGATCTATGGCTACACCTTC CASSAGGTGIYGYTF
. TRBJ1-4 TRBV30 TRBD1 TGTGCCTTGACAGGGGGAGGTGAAAAACTGTTTTTT CALTGGGEKLFF
. TRBJ1-5 TRBV6-5 . TGTGCCAGCAAAAAAGACAGCAATCAGCCCCAGCATTTT CASKKDSNQPQHF
. TRBJ1-1 TRBV7-2 TRBD1 TGTGCCAGCAGCCCGCAGGGGGGGAACACTGAAGCTTTCTTT CASSPQGGNTEAFF
. TRBJ1-5 TRBV28 TRBD1 TGTGCCAGCAGTTCAAACCGGGACAGAATTCAGCCCCAGCATTTT CASSSNRDRIQPQHF
. TRBJ1-3 TRBV4-3 . TGCGCCAGCAGCCAAAATCTGGGTGAGGGAAACACCATATATTTT CASSQNLGEGNTIYF
. TRBJ2-7 TRBV19 TRBD2 TGTGCCACCAGGGGGACTAGCTACACTTACGAGCAGTACTTC CATRGTSYTYEQYF
few TRBJ2-5 TRBV5-4 TRBD2 TGTGCCAGCAGCTCTTGGACTAGCTTCGAGACCCAGTACTTC CASSSWTSFETQYF
once TRBJ1-1 TRBV27 . TGTGCCAGCAGTGCCTCCGGACAGCACAACACTGAAGCTTTCTTT CASSASGQHNTEAFF
. TRBJ1-2 TRBV19 TRBD1 TGTGCCAGTACCCGAGACGACAGGGCTAACTATGGCTACACCTTC CASTRDDRANYGYTF
once TRBJ1-4 TRBV7-2 . TGTGCCAGCAGCTTATTTGTTGGGCAAGCTGAAAAACTGTTTTTT CASSLFVGQAEKLFF
. TRBJ1-2 TRBV27 TRBD1 TGTGCCAGCAGGTTACAGGGGAGCGGGAGGGGCTACACCTTC CASRLQGSGRGYTF
. TRBJ2-3 TRBV29-1 . TGCAGCGTACGGGCAAAGGGCCCCACAGATACGCAGTATTTT CSVRAKGPTDTQYF
. TRBJ2-5 TRBV2 TRBD2 TGTGCCAGCAGTGAGGTTTTAGCGGGAGGGGGAGAGACCCAGTACTTC CASSEVLAGGGETQYF
. TRBJ1-5 TRBV7-2 . TGTGCCAGCAGCTTAGGTGGCCGAGCCAATCAGCCCCAGCATTTT CASSLGGRANQPQHF
. TRBJ2-1 TRBV10-1 . TGCGCCAGCAGTCCCCTAGCCTCTTCCTACAATGAGCAGTTCTTC CASSPLASSYNEQFF
. TRBJ2-1 TRBV4-3 . TGCGCCAGCAGCCAAACCATAGAGACAGGCGCGTTCTTC CASSQTIETGAFF
. TRBJ1-2 TRBV28 . TGTGCGGCAGTGGCTCCCGACTATGGCTACACCTTC CAAVAPDYGYTF
. TRBJ2-1 TRBV19 TRBD2 TGTGCCAGTAGTATGGCCCAGGCTAGCGGGAGAAATGAGCAGTTCTTC CASSMAQASGRNEQFF
. TRBJ1-2 TRBV6-1 . TGTGCCAGCAGTTGGGACCGATATGGCTACACCTTC CASSWDRYGYTF
. TRBJ2-5 TRBV19 TRBD1 TGTGCCAGTCGAAACAGGGGGCAAGAGACCCAGTACTTC CASRNRGQETQYF
few TRBJ2-7 TRBV7-2 . TGTGCCAGCAGCTTAGAAAAGGGACCATACGAGCAGTACTTC CASSLEKGPYEQYF
. TRBJ1-2 TRBV5-4 . TGTGCCAGCAGCTCGGGCAGGGGAATGGGGGATGGCTACACCTTC CASSSGRGMGDGYTF
. TRBJ2-5 TRBV5-1 TRBD2 TGCGCCAGCAGCTTGGCCGGGACTAGCGGAGCCCAAGAGACCCAGTACTTC CASSLAGTSGAQETQYF
. TRBJ2-1 TRBV5-4 . TGTGCCAGCAGCTTGGTGGCCCGCAATGAGCAGTTCTTC CASSLVARNEQFF
. TRBJ2-3 TRBV10-3 TRBD2 TGTGCCATCGCAGGGAGGGGAGATACGCAGTATTTT CAIAGRGDTQYF
. TRBJ2-1 TRBV19 TRBD2 TGTGCCAGTAGTATAGTAGGACTAGCGGGAAAAAATGAGCAGTTCTTC CASSIVGLAGKNEQFF
few TRBJ1-4 TRBV14 . TGTGCCAGCAGCGATTGGGCCCTCGGCGGTGAAAAACTGTTTTTT CASSDWALGGEKLFF
. TRBJ1-5 TRBV5-6 . TGTGCCAGCAGCTTGTCAGGGTTCTGGCAGCCCCAGCATTTT CASSLSGFWQPQHF
. TRBJ1-2 TRBV6-5 . TGTGCCAGCAGTTACGGCCAGGGGTCCTATGGCTACACCTTC CASSYGQGSYGYTF
once TRBJ2-2 TRBV9 . TGTGCCAGCAGCGTAGCCCCGCAGGGTCACGCCGGGGAGCTGTTTTTT CASSVAPQGHAGELFF